Each of the 32 T cell receptor beta chains below was sequenced from the same sample in a study of shared clonotypes between healthy human individuals. The method was immunoSEQ multiplex PCR; TCRdb's version includes in-frame clones alone and lacks a portion of them. The sample lists over a million clones, 75% to 80% occurring once. Sample: memory CD4+ T cells from PBMCs. The subset is: CD45RA-negative fraction. The receptors derive from a man aged 18 to 30 in good health. Some clones in this sample may be carry-over from other donors' samples.

The V call is TRBV5-4, the J call TRBJ2-2, with D possibly being TRBD2 (5 bases). V lost 4 bases to trimming and J lost 6 bases, with 7 bases between them. This CDR3 contains 12 residues. CDR1 is SGHNT and CDR2 is YYREEE in the germline V gene (reference sequence). CDR3 nucleotide sequence: TGTGCCAGCAGCCGGGGAGCCGGGGAGCTGTTTTTT. Translated, it gives CASSRGAGELFF.

The CDR3 spells CSALGGGYTF. In nucleotides, the CDR3 is TGCAGTGCCCTCGGGGGGGGCTACACCTTC. This chain joins TRBV20-1 and TRBJ1-2, with a possible D match to TRBD1 (5 bases). Trimming pared 6 bases from V and 8 bases from J, leaving 10 bases between. Germline values: CDR1 DFQATT, CDR2 SNEGSKA (reference sequence). The CDR3 has 10 amino acids.

The chain recombines TRBV11-1 with TRBJ2-5; 10 bases are shared with TRBD1. Germline CDR1 is SGHAT and CDR2 is FQDESV (reference sequence). The trim removed 5 bases at V and 4 bases at J, leaving 13 bases unmatched. The CDR3 sequence is 17 residues long. The CDR3 protein is CASSRSSGTGVLETQYF. Written as DNA, the CDR3 is TGTGCCAGCAGCCGATCCTCCGGGACAGGGGTTCTAGAGACCCAGTACTTC. The full variable domain, in which reference TRBV11-1 and TRBJ2-5 provide the parts outside the CDR3, is EAEVAQSPRYKITEKSQAVAFWCDPISGHATLYWYRQILGQGPELLVQFQDESVVDDSQLPKDRFSAERLKGVDSTLKIQPAELGDSAMYLCASSRSSGTGVLETQYFGPGTRLLVL.

This clone was found a few times. The chain employs TRBV14 and TRBJ2-1; D remains unclear. Trimming took off 5 bases at V and 13 bases at J, with 24 bases between the two ends. CDR3 size: 15 residues. The germline gives CDR1 SGHDN, CDR2 FVKESK. The CDR3 region has the DNA TGTGCCAGCAGCGGTAGTCTGGTCCGAGCCGGTCTCCAGTTCTTC. As protein: CASSGSLVRAGLQFF.

The chain recombines TRBV14 with TRBJ2-4; D uncertain. The V and J ends lost 1 base and 1 base respectively, with 11 bases between them. The CDR3 has 16 amino acids. The germline gives CDR1 SGHDN, CDR2 FVKESK. The CDR3 nucleotides read TGTGCCAGCAGCCAAGGTTATCAAGACGCCAAAAACATTCAGTACTTC. Translating gives CASSQGYQDAKNIQYF.

The CDR3 region is CASSDPGGGNYNEQFF. CDR3 coding DNA: TGCGCCAGCAGTGACCCCGGGGGGGGAAACTACAATGAGCAGTTCTTC. The chain uses TRBV10-1 and TRBJ2-1; 8 positions match TRBD2. The CDR3 sequence is 16 residues long. Germline CDR1 reads WNHNN; CDR2 reads SYGVQD (reference sequence). V shed 3 bases and J 3 bases; nucleotides not matched to a gene: 7.

This sequence joins TRBV2 and TRBJ1-1; no clear D. The V gene's germline CDR1 is SNHLY and CDR2 FYNNEI. The CDR3 has 13 residues. V was trimmed by 5 bases and J by 1 base, leaving 8 bases between them. In DNA, the CDR3 is TGTGCCAGCAGTAGGCAGGCGAACACTGAAGCTTTCTTT. Translated: CASSRQANTEAFF.

V is TRBV28 and J is TRBJ1-5; weak D call: TRBD1 (5 bases). Trimming shortened V by 5 bases and J by 5 bases, and 19 bases separated the two germline ends. Germline assignment: CDR1 MDHEN and CDR2 SYDVKM. There are 16 residues in the CDR3. The CDR3 sequence: CASSGSRAGYYQPQHF. CDR3 nucleotides: TGTGCCAGCAGTGGGTCCCGGGCAGGGTATTATCAGCCCCAGCATTTT. The full variable domain, completed using reference TRBV28 and TRBJ1-5, is DVKVTQSSRYLVKRTGEKVFLECVQDMDHENMFWYRQDPGLGLRLIYFSYDVKMKEKGDIPEGYSVSREKKERFSLILESASTNQTSMYLCASSGSRAGYYQPQHFGDGTRLSIL.

The rearrangement links TRBV19 to TRBJ1-5; D is undetermined. V was clipped by 5 bases and J by 4 bases, with 15 bases between them. Germline V gene lookup returns CDR1 LNHDA and CDR2 SQIVND (reference sequence). The CDR3 is 15 residues long. The CDR3 reads CASSLQTLANQPQHF. CDR3 DNA: TGTGCCAGTAGTCTACAGACCCTCGCAAATCAGCCCCAGCATTTT.

This clone was counted only a few times. The chain employs TRBV30 and TRBJ2-2, with no clear D. The CDR3 totals 15 residues. Deletions cut 5 bases from V and 2 bases from J, with 15 bases between. Per the germline V gene, CDR1 is GTSNPN and CDR2 is SVGIG (reference sequence). DNA of the CDR3: TGTGCCTGGGAGCCGCCCCGCAAAAACACCGGGGAGCTGTTTTTT. Protein sequence: CAWEPPRKNTGELFF.

This clone turned up a few times. The J gene is TRBJ2-4, the V gene TRBV29-1; D unresolved. V gave up 5 bases and J gave up 4 bases, with 12 bases separating them. CDR1 and CDR2 (germline): SQVTM, ANQGSEA. The CDR3 runs 13 residues. The CDR3 spells CSVSDRNKNIQYF. CDR3 coding DNA: TGCAGCGTTTCGGACCGCAATAAAAACATTCAGTACTTC.

To note about this clone: The sample has other DNA sequences that encode this CDR3 too. The rearrangement joins TRBV30 to TRBJ2-5, with 7 bases identical to TRBD1. The DNA end favors TRBJ2-7, so the J call may be wrong. The germline V gene encodes CDR1 GTSNPN and CDR2 SVGIG (reference sequence). The CDR3 has 12 residues. CDR3 region: CAWSVGGHEQYF. CDR3 coding DNA: TGTGCCTGGAGTGTAGGGGGCCACGAGCAGTACTTC.

In the case of this clone: This could be a read error, since a much larger clone is one nucleotide away. Additional DNA sequences in this sample encode the identical CDR3. The gene calls are TRBV29-1 and TRBJ2-1; 10 bases map to TRBD1. The trim removed 6 bases at V and 6 bases at J, leaving 5 bases unmatched. The CDR3 is 13 residues long. Germline CDR1 and CDR2: SQVTM and ANQGSEA. The CDR3 DNA sequence: TGCAGCGTCGGGACAGGGGTAGTCAATGAGCAGTTCTTC. Its protein product is CSVGTGVVNEQFF.

The genes are TRBV27 and TRBJ1-5; D is uncertain. The CDR3 has 13 amino acids. CDR1 is MNHEY and CDR2 is SMNVEV in the germline V gene (reference sequence). V lost 3 bases, J lost 4 bases, and 7 bases lay in between. CDR3 amino acids: CASSLDGNQPQHF. In DNA form, the CDR3 reads TGTGCCAGCAGTTTGGACGGGAATCAGCCCCAGCATTTT.

The rearrangement uses TRBV7-2 and TRBJ1-3; no clear D gene. V dropped 5 bases and J dropped 0 bases, with 11 bases sitting between them. Germline CDR1 SGHTA, CDR2 FQGNSA. The length of the CDR3 is 15 residues. CDR3 coding DNA: TGTGCCAGCAGCCTCAGTTTCGACTCTGGAAACACCATATATTTT. It encodes CASSLSFDSGNTIYF.

V is TRBV27 and J is TRBJ1-2, with D unclear. CDR1 is MNHEY, CDR2 SMNVEV, per germline (reference sequence). CDR3 length: 13 amino acids. V lost 9 bases and J 7 bases, leaving 18 bases between the germline ends. CDR3 sequence reads: CASTTASAFGYTF. The DNA of the CDR3 is TGTGCCAGTACCACCGCAAGCGCGTTTGGCTACACCTTC.

This chain connects TRBV5-1 to TRBJ2-7; 11 nucleotides match TRBD2. Losses at the gene ends were 6 bases for V and 0 bases for J; bases not matched to a gene: 11. The CDR3 has 17 residues. The germline V gene has CDR1 SGHRS and CDR2 YFSETQ. This chain's CDR3 is CASKQLAGGPYSYEQYF. CDR3 bases: TGCGCCAGCAAACAATTAGCGGGAGGGCCCTACTCCTACGAGCAGTACTTC.

This clone has a single count. The chain combines TRBV30 with TRBJ2-1, with D perhaps matching TRBD1 (6 bases). From germline, CDR1 is GTSNPN and CDR2 SVGIG (reference sequence). The CDR3 is 14 amino acids. V was shortened by 5 bases and J by 4 bases, with 15 bases between the two germline ends. The chain's CDR3 is CAWGPGRGYNEQFF. As DNA, the CDR3 is TGTGCCTGGGGGCCCGGCAGGGGTTACAATGAGCAGTTCTTC.

The chain couples TRBV27 to TRBJ2-5; 10 nucleotides line up with TRBD2. Germline lookup yields CDR1 MNHEY and CDR2 SMNVEV (reference sequence). With V trimmed by 3 bases and J by 4 bases, 5 bases remained unmatched. The CDR3 spans 15 residues. The CDR3 DNA is TGTGCCAGCAGTTTCAGCGGGAGGGGTGGAGAGACCCAGTACTTC. Protein sequence: CASSFSGRGGETQYF.

The CDR3 protein is CASSLVGTGRREYGYTF. DNA for the CDR3: TGCGCCAGCAGCTTGGTCGGTACAGGGAGGCGGGAGTATGGCTACACCTTC. The chain is built from TRBV5-1 and TRBJ1-2, with D possibly TRBD1 on 6 matching bases. V was trimmed by 0 bases and J by 5 bases, leaving 20 bases between them. The germline gives CDR1 SGHRS, CDR2 YFSETQ. The CDR3 is made up of 17 amino acids.

The chain carries TRBV10-3 and TRBJ1-5, with TRBD1 as a possible D gene (6 bases). V gave up 3 bases and J gave up 4 bases, with 13 bases separating them. The CDR3 runs 15 residues. The germline CDR1 and CDR2 sequences are ENHRY and SYGVKD. The DNA of the CDR3 is TGTGCCATCAGTGAACAGGGCCAAGGGAATCAGCCCCAGCATTTT. As protein: CAISEQGQGNQPQHF.

The J gene is TRBJ2-1, the V gene TRBV6-5; 10 bases fit TRBD2. V trimming: 6 bases; J trimming: 4 bases; junction bases outside the gene matches: 6. This CDR3 has 15 residues. Germline CDR1 and CDR2: MNHEY and SVGAGI. CDR3 DNA sequence: TGTGCCAGCAGGGCCGGGACTAGCGTTTACAATGAGCAGTTCTTC. This gives the protein CASRAGTSVYNEQFF.

This clone was seen a handful of times. The DNA for the CDR3 is TGTGCCAGCAGTCTCGGTCAGGGGCAAGGGTTGGAGCTGTTTTTT. Translated, it gives CASSLGQGQGLELFF. The V and J genes are TRBV6-1 and TRBJ2-2; a possible D gene is TRBD1 (6 bases). The CDR3 runs 15 residues. Between the trimmed V and J ends, which lost 5 bases and 10 bases, there was a span of 20 bases. Germline loops: CDR1 MNHNS, CDR2 SASEGT.

The chain uses TRBV29-1 and TRBJ1-4; 9 bases line up with TRBD1. V trimming: 6 bases; J trimming: 7 bases; junction bases outside the gene matches: 6. The germline V gene encodes CDR1 SQVTM and CDR2 ANQGSEA. The CDR3 length is 13 residues. The CDR3 region has the DNA TGCAGCGTCAACAGGGGGCAGAGTGAAAAACTGTTTTTT. Translated, it gives CSVNRGQSEKLFF.

The chain links TRBV9 to TRBJ2-7; 14 positions agree with TRBD2. V shed 3 bases and J 4 bases; nucleotides not matched to a gene: 3. Germline V lookup: CDR1 SGDLS, CDR2 YYNGEE. The CDR3 spans 15 residues. The CDR3 here is CASSEGLAGVYEQYF. As DNA, the CDR3 is TGTGCCAGCAGCGAGGGACTAGCGGGAGTGTACGAGCAGTACTTC.

This chain links TRBV2 with TRBJ1-2; 8 nucleotides match TRBD1. J gave up 6 bases and V 1 base, and 4 bases lay outside the gene matches. The CDR3 covers 14 residues. Germline loops: CDR1 SNHLY, CDR2 FYNNEI. The CDR3 region is CASSEEGQGHGYTF. The CDR3 DNA sequence: TGTGCCAGCAGTGAAGAAGGACAGGGCCATGGCTACACCTTC.

With respect to this clone: A read error may produce the germline difference seen at one junction end. V is TRBV28 and J is TRBJ2-4; D is perhaps TRBD1 (6 bases). The length of the CDR3 is 12 residues. CDR1 is MDHEN, CDR2 SYDVKM, per germline. The DNA for the CDR3 is TGTGCCAGCAGTATTCCGACAGGATTGGGGCACTTC. Translation: CASSIPTGLGHF. The variable domain in full, completed from reference TRBV28 and TRBJ2-4, reads DVKVTQSSRYLVKRTGEKVFLECVQDMDHENMFWYRQDPGLGLRLIYFSYDVKMKEKGDIPEGYSVSREKKERFSLILESASTNQTSMYLCASSIPTGLGHFGAGTRLSVL.

The chain uses TRBV5-1 and TRBJ1-4; no clear D gene. The CDR3 totals 13 residues. The germline V and J ends were trimmed by 1 base and 8 bases, with 9 bases remaining between them. Germline lookup yields CDR1 SGHRS and CDR2 YFSETQ. The CDR3, as DNA: TGCGCCAGCAGCTTGTTTCTAGGGGAAAAACTGTTTTTT. It codes for CASSLFLGEKLFF.

The chain couples TRBV5-5 to TRBJ2-2; 11 bases are a match to TRBD2. V was pared by 3 bases and J by 2 bases, with 3 bases of the junction left unmatched. This CDR3 is 16 amino acids long. Germline V gives CDR1 SGHKS, CDR2 YYEKEE (reference sequence). The CDR3, as DNA: TGTGCCAGCAGCTCGACTAGCGGGGCCAACACCGGGGAGCTGTTTTTT. Encoded protein: CASSSTSGANTGELFF. The variable domain in full, with the rest retrieved from reference TRBV5-5 and TRBJ2-2, is DAGVTQSPTHLIKTRGQQVTLRCSPISGHKSVSWYQQVLGQGPQFIFQYYEKEERGRGNFPDRFSARQFPNYSSELNVNALLLGDSALYLCASSSTSGANTGELFFGEGSRLTVL.

The chain joins TRBV15 to TRBJ2-5; 9 nucleotides line up with TRBD2. The CDR3 totals 14 residues. Germline CDR1 reads LNHNV; CDR2 reads YYDKDF (reference sequence). V lost 5 bases to trimming and J lost 2 bases; unmatched junction nucleotides: 3. CDR3 loop: CATSQLAGQETQYF. CDR3 nucleotides: TGTGCCACCAGCCAACTAGCGGGTCAAGAGACCCAGTACTTC.

This chain joins TRBV29-1 and TRBJ1-2; D unresolved. Between the trimmed V and J ends, which lost 4 bases and 5 bases, there was a span of 5 bases. The CDR3 extends over 10 amino acids. Looked up from germline, CDR1 is SQVTM and CDR2 is ANQGSEA. In nucleotides, the CDR3 is TGCAGCGTTGGTGGGTATGGCTACACCTTC. Translation: CSVGGYGYTF.

This clone was detected a few times. The chain uses TRBV4-1 and TRBJ1-1; D is undetermined. V was cut by 0 bases and J by 11 bases, with 10 bases left in between. The CDR3 length is 12 residues. Per the germline V gene, CDR1 is MGHRA and CDR2 is YSYEKL. Here the CDR3 reads CASSQEVGVAFF. CDR3 nucleotides: TGCGCCAGCAGCCAAGAGGTGGGAGTGGCTTTCTTT.